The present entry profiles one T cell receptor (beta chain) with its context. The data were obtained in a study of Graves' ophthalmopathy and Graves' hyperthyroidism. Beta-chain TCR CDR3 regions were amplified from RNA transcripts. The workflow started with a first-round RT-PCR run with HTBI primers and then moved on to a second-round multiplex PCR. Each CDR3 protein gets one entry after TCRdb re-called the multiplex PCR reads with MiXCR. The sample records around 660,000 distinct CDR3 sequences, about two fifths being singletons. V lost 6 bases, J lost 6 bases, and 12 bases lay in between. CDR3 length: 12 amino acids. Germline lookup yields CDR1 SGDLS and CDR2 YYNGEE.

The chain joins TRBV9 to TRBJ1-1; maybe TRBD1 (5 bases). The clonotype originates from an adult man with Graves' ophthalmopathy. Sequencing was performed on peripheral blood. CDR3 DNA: TGTGCCAGCAACAACGGGGGGGCTGAAGCTTTCTTT. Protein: CASNNGGAEAFF.